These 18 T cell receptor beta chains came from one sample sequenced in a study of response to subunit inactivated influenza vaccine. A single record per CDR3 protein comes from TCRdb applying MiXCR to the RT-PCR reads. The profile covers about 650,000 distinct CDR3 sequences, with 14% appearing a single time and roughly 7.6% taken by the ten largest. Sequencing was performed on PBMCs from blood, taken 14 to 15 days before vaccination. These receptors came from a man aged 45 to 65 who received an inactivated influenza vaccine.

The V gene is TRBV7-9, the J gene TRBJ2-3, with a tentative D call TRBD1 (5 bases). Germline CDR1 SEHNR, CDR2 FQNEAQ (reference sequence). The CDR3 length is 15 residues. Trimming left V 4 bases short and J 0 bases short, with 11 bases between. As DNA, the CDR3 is TGTGCCAGCAGCTATCGACAGTTTAGCACAGATACGCAGTATTTT. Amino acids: CASSYRQFSTDTQYF. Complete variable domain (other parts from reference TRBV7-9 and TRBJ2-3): DTGVSQNPRHKITKRGQNVTFRCDPISEHNRLYWYRQTLGQGPEFLTYFQNEAQLEKSRLLSDRFSAERPKGSFSTLEIQRTEQGDSAMYLCASSYRQFSTDTQYFGPGTRLTVL.

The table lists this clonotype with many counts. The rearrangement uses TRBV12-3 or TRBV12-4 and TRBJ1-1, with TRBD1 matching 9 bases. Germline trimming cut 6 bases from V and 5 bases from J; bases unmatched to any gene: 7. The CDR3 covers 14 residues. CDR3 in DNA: TGTGCCAGCAGGAGGACAGGGGTAAAGACTGAAGCTTTCTTT. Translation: CASRRTGVKTEAFF.

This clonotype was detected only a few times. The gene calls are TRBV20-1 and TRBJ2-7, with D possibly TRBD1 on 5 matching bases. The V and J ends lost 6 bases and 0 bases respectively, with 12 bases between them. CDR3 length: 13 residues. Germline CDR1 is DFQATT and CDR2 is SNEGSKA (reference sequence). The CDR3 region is CSAHLDTSYEQYF. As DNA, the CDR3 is TGCAGTGCCCATTTGGACACCTCCTACGAGCAGTACTTC.

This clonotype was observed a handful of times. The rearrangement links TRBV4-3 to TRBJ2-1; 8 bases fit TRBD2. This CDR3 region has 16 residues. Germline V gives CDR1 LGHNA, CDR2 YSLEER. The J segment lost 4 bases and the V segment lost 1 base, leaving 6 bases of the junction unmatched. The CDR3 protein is CASSQGVAGTYNEQFF. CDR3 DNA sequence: TGCGCCAGCAGCCAAGGGGTAGCGGGAACTTACAATGAGCAGTTCTTC.

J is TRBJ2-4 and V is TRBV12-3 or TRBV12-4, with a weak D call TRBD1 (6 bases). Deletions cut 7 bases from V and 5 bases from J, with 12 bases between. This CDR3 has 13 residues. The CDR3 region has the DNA TGTGCCAGCAACGGCAGGGGCGAAAACATTCAGTACTTC. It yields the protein CASNGRGENIQYF.

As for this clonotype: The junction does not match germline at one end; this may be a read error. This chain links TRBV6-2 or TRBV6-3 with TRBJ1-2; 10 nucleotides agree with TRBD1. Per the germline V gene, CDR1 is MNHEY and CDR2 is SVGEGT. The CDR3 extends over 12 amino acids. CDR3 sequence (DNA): TGTGCCAGCAGTTCTCCGGGACAGGGGACAAAGTTC. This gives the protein CASSSPGQGTKF.

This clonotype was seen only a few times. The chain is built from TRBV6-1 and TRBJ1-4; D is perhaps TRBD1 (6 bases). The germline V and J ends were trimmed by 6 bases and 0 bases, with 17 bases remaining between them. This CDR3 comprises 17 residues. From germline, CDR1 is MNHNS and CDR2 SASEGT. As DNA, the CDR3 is TGTGCCAGCAGCCCCGGTAGGGGGGCCTCAACTAATGAAAAACTGTTTTTT. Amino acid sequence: CASSPGRGASTNEKLFF.

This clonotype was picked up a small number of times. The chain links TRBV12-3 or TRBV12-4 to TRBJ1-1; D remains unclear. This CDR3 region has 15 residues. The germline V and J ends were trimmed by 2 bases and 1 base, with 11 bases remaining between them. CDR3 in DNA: TGTGCCAGCAGTTTAACCCCCATGTCGAACACTGAAGCTTTCTTT. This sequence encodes CASSLTPMSNTEAFF.

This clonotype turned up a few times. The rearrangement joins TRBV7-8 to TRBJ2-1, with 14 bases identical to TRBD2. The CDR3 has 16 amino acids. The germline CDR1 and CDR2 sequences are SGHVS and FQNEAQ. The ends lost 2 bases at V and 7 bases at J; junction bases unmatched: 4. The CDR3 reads CASSLRRLAGGNEQFF. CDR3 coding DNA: TGTGCCAGCAGCTTAAGAAGACTAGCGGGAGGGAATGAGCAGTTCTTC.

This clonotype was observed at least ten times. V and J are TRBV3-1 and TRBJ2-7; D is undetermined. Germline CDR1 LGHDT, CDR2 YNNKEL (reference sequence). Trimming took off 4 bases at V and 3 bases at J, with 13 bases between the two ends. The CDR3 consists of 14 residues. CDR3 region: CASSPGGPSYEQYF. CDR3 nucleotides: TGTGCCAGCAGCCCGGGTGGCCCAAGCTACGAGCAGTACTTC.

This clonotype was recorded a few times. CDR3: CATSRDGTSGANVLTF. The CDR3 DNA reads as TGTGCCACCAGCAGAGATGGTACCTCTGGGGCCAACGTCCTGACTTTC. The J gene is TRBJ2-6, the V gene TRBV15; D is unclear. The CDR3 totals 16 residues. V lost 0 bases and J lost 0, with 6 bases in between. The V gene's germline CDR1 is LNHNV and CDR2 YYDKDF (reference sequence).

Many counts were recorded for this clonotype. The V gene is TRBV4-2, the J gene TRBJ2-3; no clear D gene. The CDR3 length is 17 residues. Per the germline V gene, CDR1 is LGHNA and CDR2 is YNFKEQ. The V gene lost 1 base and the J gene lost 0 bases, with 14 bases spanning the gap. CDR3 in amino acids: CASSQAVDGYSTDTQYF. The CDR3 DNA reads TGTGCCAGCAGCCAAGCGGTGGACGGCTATAGCACAGATACGCAGTATTTT.

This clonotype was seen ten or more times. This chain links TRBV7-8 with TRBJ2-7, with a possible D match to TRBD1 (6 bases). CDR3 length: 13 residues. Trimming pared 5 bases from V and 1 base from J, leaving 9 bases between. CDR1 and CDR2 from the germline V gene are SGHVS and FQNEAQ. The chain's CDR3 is CASSPRGSYEQYF. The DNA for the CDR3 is TGTGCCAGCAGCCCCAGGGGATCCTACGAGCAGTACTTC.

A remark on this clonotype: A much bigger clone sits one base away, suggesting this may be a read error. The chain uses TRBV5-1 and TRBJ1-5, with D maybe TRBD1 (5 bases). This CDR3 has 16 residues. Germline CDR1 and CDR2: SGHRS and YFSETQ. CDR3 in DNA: TGCGCCAGCAGCTTGGGGGACGGGGGTAGCAATCGGCCCCAGCATTTT. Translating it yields CASSLGDGGSNRPQHF.

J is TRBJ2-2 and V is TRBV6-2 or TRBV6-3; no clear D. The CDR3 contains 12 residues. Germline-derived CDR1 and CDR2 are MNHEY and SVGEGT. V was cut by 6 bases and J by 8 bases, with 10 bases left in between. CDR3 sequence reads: CASSRPGGELFF. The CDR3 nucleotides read TGTGCCAGCAGCCGCCCAGGAGGGGAGCTGTTTTTT.

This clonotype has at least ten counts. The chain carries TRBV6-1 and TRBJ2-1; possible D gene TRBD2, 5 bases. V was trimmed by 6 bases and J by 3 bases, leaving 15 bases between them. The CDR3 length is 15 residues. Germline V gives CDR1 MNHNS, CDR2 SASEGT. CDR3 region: CASSRYEGLYNEQFF. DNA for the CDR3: TGTGCCAGCAGCCGCTATGAGGGCCTCTACAATGAGCAGTTCTTC.

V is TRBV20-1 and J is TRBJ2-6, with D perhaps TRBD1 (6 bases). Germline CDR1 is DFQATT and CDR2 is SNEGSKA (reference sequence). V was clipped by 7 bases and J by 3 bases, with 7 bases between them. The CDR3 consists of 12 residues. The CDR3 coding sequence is TGCAGTGGGGGGCTTGGGGCCAACGTCCTGACTTTC. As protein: CSGGLGANVLTF.

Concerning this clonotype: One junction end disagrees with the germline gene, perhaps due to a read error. In nucleotides, the CDR3 is TGCAGTGCTAGAGTTGGGCAGGGAAGGGGAGGCAATCAGCCCCATCATTTT. Amino acids: CSARVGQGRGGNQPHHF. The chain has TRBV20-1 and TRBJ1-5, with a tentative D call TRBD1 (5 bases). This CDR3 region has 17 residues. Germline V CDR1 and CDR2: DFQATT, SNEGSKA (reference sequence).